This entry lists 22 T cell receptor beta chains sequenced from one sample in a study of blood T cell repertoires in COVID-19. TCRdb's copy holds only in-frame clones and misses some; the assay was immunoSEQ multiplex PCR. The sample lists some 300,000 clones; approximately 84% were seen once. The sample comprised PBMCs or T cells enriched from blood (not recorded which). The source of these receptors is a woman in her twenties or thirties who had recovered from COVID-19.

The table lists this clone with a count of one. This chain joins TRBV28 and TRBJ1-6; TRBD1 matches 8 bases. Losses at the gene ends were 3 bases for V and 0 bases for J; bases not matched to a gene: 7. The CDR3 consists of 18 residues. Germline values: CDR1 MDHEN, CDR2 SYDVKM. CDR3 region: CASSLGQGASSYNSPLHF. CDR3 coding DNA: TGTGCCAGCAGTTTGGGTCAGGGGGCCAGCTCCTATAATTCACCCCTCCACTTT.

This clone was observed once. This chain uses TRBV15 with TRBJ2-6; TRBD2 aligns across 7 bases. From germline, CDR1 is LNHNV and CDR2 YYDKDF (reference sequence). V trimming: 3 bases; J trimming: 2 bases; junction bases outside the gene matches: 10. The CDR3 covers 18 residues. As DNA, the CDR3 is TGTGCCACCAGCAGGGGACCCGCGGGGGTGGCTGGGGCCAACGTCCTGACTTTC. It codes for CATSRGPAGVAGANVLTF. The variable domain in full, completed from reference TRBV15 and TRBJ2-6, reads DAMVIQNPRYQVTQFGKPVTLSCSQTLNHNVMYWYQQKSSQAPKLLFHYYDKDFNNEADTPDNFQSRRPNTSFCFLDIRSPGLGDTAMYLCATSRGPAGVAGANVLTFGAGSRLTVL.

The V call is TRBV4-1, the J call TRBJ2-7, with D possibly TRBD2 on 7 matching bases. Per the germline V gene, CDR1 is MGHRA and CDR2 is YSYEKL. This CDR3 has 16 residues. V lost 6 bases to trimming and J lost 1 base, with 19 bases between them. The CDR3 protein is CASRPRVQGGSYEQYF. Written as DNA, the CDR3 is TGCGCCAGCAGGCCAAGGGTACAGGGAGGGTCCTACGAGCAGTACTTC.

CDR3 bases: TGTGCCAGCAGCGCCGCCAGGAGCACAGATACGCAGTATTTT. Residues: CASSAARSTDTQYF. This chain joins TRBV11-2 and TRBJ2-3; no firm D call. Trimming shortened V by 5 bases and J by 0 bases, and 9 bases separated the two germline ends. Germline loops: CDR1 SGHAT, CDR2 FQNNGV. CDR3 length equals 14 residues.

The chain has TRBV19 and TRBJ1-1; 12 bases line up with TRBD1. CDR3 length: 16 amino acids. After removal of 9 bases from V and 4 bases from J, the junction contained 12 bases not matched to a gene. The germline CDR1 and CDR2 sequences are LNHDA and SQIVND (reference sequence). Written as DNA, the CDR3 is TGTGCCAGCTCCCCTCCGGGACAGGGGGCTTCCACTGAAGCTTTCTTT. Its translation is CASSPPGQGASTEAFF. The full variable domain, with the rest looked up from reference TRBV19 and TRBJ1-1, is DGGITQSPKYLFRKEGQNVTLSCEQNLNHDAMYWYRQDPGQGLRLIYYSQIVNDFQKGDIAEGYSVSREKKESFPLTVTSAQKNPTAFYLCASSPPGQGASTEAFFGQGTRLTVV.

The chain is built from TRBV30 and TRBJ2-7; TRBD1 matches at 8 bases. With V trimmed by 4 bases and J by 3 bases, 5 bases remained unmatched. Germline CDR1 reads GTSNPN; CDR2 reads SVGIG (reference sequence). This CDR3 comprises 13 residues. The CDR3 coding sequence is TGTGCCTGGATGGGGACAGGCCTCTACGAGCAGTACTTC. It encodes CAWMGTGLYEQYF.

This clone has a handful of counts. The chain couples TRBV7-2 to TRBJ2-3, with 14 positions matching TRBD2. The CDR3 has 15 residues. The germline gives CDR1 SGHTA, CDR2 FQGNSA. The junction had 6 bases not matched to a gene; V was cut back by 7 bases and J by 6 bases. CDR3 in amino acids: CASTRLAGGADTQYF. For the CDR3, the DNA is TGTGCCAGCACAAGACTAGCGGGGGGGGCGGATACGCAGTATTTT.

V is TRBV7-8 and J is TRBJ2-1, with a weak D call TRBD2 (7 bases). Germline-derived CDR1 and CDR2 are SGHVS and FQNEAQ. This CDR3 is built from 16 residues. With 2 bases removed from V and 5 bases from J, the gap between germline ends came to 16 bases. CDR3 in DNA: TGTGCCAGCAGCTTATTAGGGGGGGGCCTGAACAATGAGCAGTTCTTC. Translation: CASSLLGGGLNNEQFF.

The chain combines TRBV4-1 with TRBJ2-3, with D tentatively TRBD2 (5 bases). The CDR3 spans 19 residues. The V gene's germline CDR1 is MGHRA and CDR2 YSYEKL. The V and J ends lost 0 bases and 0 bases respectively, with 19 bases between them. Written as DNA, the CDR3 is TGCGCCAGCAGCCAAGATGGGGTAGGCGGCAGGACTAGCACAGATACGCAGTATTTT. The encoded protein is CASSQDGVGGRTSTDTQYF.

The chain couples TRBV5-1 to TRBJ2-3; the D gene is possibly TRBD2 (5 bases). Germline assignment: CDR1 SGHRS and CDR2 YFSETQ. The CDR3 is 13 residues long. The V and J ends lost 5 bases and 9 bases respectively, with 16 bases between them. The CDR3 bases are TGCGCCAGCAGGTTAGCACTAGATGAGACGCAGTATTTT. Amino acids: CASRLALDETQYF.

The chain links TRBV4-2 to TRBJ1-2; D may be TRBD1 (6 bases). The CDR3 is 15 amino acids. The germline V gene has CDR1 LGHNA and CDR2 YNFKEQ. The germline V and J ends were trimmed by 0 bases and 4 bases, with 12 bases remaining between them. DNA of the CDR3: TGTGCCAGCAGCCAAGATGATGGCAGGGGCTATGGCTACACCTTC. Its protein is CASSQDDGRGYGYTF.

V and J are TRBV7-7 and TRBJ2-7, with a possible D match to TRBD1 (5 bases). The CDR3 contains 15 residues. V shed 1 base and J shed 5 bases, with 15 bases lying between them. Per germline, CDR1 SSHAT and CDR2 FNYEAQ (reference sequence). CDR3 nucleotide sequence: TGTGCCAGCAGCTTAGAAGGGGCACTACCGGACGAGCAGTACTTC. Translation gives CASSLEGALPDEQYF.

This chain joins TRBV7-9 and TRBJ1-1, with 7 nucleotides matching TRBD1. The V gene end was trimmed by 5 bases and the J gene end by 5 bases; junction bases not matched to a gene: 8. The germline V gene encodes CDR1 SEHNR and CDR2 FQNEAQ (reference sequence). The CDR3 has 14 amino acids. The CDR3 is CASSKQGLGTEAFF. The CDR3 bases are TGTGCCAGCAGCAAACAGGGGCTGGGTACTGAAGCTTTCTTT. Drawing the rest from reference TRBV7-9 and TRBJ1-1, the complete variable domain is DTGVSQNPRHKITKRGQNVTFRCDPISEHNRLYWYRQTLGQGPEFLTYFQNEAQLEKSRLLSDRFSAERPKGSFSTLEIQRTEQGDSAMYLCASSKQGLGTEAFFGQGTRLTVV.

The CDR3 DNA reads TGTGCCAGTAGTTCCGGACAGGGTAATGGCTACACCTTC. Translating it yields CASSSGQGNGYTF. This chain connects TRBV19 to TRBJ1-2; TRBD1 matches at 8 bases. This CDR3 has 13 amino acids. The germline V gene has CDR1 LNHDA and CDR2 SQIVND (reference sequence). V dropped 5 bases and J dropped 6; count of bases not matched to a gene: 5.

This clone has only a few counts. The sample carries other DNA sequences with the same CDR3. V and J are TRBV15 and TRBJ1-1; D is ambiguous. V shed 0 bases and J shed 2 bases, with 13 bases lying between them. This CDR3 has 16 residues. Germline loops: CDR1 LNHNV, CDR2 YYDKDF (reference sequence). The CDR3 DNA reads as TGTGCCACCAGCAGAGATTGGCGGGGTACAAACACTGAAGCTTTCTTT. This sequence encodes CATSRDWRGTNTEAFF.

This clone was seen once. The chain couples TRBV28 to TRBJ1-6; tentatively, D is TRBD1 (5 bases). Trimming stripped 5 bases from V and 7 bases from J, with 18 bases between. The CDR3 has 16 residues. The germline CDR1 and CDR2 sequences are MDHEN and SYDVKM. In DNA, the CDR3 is TGTGCCAGCAGTCAGGGAGGGGCAGGCCCAAATTCACCCCTCCACTTT. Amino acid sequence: CASSQGGAGPNSPLHF.

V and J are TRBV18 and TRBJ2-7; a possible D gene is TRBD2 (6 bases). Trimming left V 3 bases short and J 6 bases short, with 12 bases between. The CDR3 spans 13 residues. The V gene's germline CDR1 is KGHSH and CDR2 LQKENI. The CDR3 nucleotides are TGTGCCAGCTCACCGGAGGGTGAGTTCGAGCAGTACTTC. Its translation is CASSPEGEFEQYF.

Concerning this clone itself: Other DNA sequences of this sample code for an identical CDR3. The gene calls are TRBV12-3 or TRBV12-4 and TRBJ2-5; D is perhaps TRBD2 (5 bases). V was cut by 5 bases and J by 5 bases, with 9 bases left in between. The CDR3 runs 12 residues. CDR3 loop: CASSRTGETQYF. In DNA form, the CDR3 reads TGTGCCAGCAGTAGGACGGGGGAGACCCAGTACTTC.

CDR3 residues: CASSYVENYGYTF. The CDR3 DNA follows: TGTGCCAGCAGTTACGTGGAGAACTATGGCTACACCTTC. V gene TRBV6-2 or TRBV6-3 combines with J gene TRBJ1-2; D not resolved. The CDR3 is 13 amino acids. Germline assignment: CDR1 MNHEY and CDR2 SVGEGT. V dropped 2 bases and J dropped 2 bases, with 6 bases sitting between them.

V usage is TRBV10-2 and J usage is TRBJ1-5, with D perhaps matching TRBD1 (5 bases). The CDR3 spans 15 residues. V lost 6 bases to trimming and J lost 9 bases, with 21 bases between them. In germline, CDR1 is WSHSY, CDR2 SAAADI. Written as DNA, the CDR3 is TGCGCCAGCAGCCAGAGCAGAGGGGACTCGGGGCCCCAGCATTTT. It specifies CASSQSRGDSGPQHF.

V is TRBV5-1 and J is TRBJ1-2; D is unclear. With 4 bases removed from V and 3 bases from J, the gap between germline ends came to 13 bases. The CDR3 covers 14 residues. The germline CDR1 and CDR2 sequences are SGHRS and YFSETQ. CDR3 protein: CASSLDPNDYGYTF. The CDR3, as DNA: TGCGCCAGCAGCCTGGACCCTAACGACTATGGCTACACCTTC.

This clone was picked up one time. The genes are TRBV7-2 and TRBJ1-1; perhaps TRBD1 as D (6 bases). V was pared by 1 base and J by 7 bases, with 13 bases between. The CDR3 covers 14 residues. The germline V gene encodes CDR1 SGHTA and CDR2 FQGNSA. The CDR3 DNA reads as TGTGCCAGCAGCTTAGGAATAAGAGGGGGTGAAGCTTTCTTT. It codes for CASSLGIRGGEAFF. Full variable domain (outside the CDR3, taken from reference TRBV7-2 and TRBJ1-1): GAGVSQSPSNKVTEKGKDVELRCDPISGHTALYWYRQSLGQGLEFLIYFQGNSAPDKSGLPSDRFSAERTGGSVSTLTIQRTQQEDSAVYLCASSLGIRGGEAFFGQGTRLTVV.